The clone carrying this TCR beta chain was detected ten times or more. This entry comes from a study of neurological immune-mediated disorders. Trimming removed 1 base from V and 7 bases from J; junction bases left unmatched: 5. The CDR3 extends over 14 amino acids. Germline values: CDR1 SEHNR, CDR2 FQNEAQ (reference sequence). One entry per CDR3 protein, called by TCRdb with MiXCR from the 5' RACE reads. The table includes 75,000 to 90,000 distinct CDR3 sequences, 10% detected once. This TCR was recovered from a man aged 40-49 years in good health. Material for sequencing was PBMCs. This sequence joins TRBV7-9 and TRBJ1-1; 8 nucleotides agree with TRBD1. The CDR3 is CASSLGQGKGEAFF. CDR3 nucleotides: TGTGCCAGCAGCTTAGGACAGGGGAAGGGTGAAGCTTTCTTT.